This TCR beta chain was profiled in a study of blood T cells in healthy people across ages. Next came a second PCR, run for about 7 to 11 cycles, which used a sample-barcoded 5' primer along with a J-beta primer mix. MiXCR, run by TCRdb on the 5' RACE reads, gives a single entry per CDR3 protein. The table has about 1.6 million distinct CDR3 sequences, about 32% seen once. Isolated per sample were at least 6 million PBMCs. V was trimmed by 5 bases and J by 5 bases, leaving 9 bases between them. This CDR3 has 13 amino acids. The rearrangement links TRBV12-3 or TRBV12-4 to TRBJ1-4, with D perhaps TRBD1 (6 bases). This TCR was sampled from a woman in her twenties or thirties in good health. The material sequenced was blood. CDR3 region: CASSGQINEKLFF. CDR3 sequence (DNA): TGTGCCAGCAGTGGACAGATAAATGAAAAACTGTTTTTT.